Listed here are 20 T cell receptor beta chains from one sample, sequenced in a study of blood T cell repertoires in COVID-19. Here immunoSEQ multiplex PCR was the method, and the copy in TCRdb shows in-frame clones only, minus some. The sample consists of around 170,000 clones, nearly 90% of them appearing once. Sequenced input: peripheral blood. The receptors were gathered from a man aged 18 to 30 who had recovered from COVID-19.

The chain carries TRBV9 and TRBJ1-6; no firm D call. V lost 4 bases, J lost 7 bases, and 15 bases lay in between. This CDR3 spans 15 amino acids. Germline V gene data show CDR1 as SGDLS and CDR2 as YYNGEE. Here the CDR3 DNA reads TGTGCCAGCAGCCCAACGGGGAGTGGCAATTCACCCCTCCACTTT. Translated: CASSPTGSGNSPLHF.

The CDR3 protein is CASSLRRGLGTEAFF. CDR3 DNA: TGTGCCAGCAGCTTAAGAAGAGGGTTGGGGACTGAAGCTTTCTTT. The V call is TRBV5-6, the J call TRBJ1-1; D unclear. In germline, CDR1 is SGHDT, CDR2 YYEEEE. This CDR3 has 15 residues. With 2 bases removed from V and 5 bases from J, the gap between germline ends came to 16 bases. Using reference TRBV5-6 and TRBJ1-1 for the parts outside the CDR3, the full variable domain is DAGVTQSPTHLIKTRGQQVTLRCSPKSGHDTVSWYQQALGQGPQFIFQYYEEEERQRGNFPDRFSGHQFPNYSSELNVNALLLGDSALYLCASSLRRGLGTEAFFGQGTRLTVV.

The chain combines TRBV27 with TRBJ2-3, with 7 bases matching TRBD1. Germline V lookup: CDR1 MNHEY, CDR2 SMNVEV (reference sequence). The CDR3 has 16 amino acids. Trimming removed 2 bases from V and 5 bases from J; junction bases left unmatched: 10. The CDR3 DNA sequence: TGTGCCAGCAGTTTAGGGACAGATGCCCTGAGAGATACGCAGTATTTT. As protein: CASSLGTDALRDTQYF.

The genes are TRBV4-2 and TRBJ2-3; a weak D match, TRBD2 (6 bases). Germline V gene lookup returns CDR1 LGHNA and CDR2 YNFKEQ. The CDR3 totals 16 residues. V was cut by 7 bases and J by 0 bases, with 17 bases left in between. CDR3 sequence (DNA): TGTGCCAGCACCCTGGGACGGGGGAGAAGCACAGATACGCAGTATTTT. Its translation: CASTLGRGRSTDTQYF.

This clone was counted only a few times. This chain connects TRBV5-1 to TRBJ2-5; 7 bases map to TRBD1. This CDR3 spans 14 amino acids. The germline gives CDR1 SGHRS, CDR2 YFSETQ. J gave up 4 bases and V 4 bases, and 7 bases lay outside the gene matches. DNA for the CDR3: TGCGCCAGCAGCCAGGGACAGCCAGGAGAGACCCAGTACTTC. Translation: CASSQGQPGETQYF.

The J gene is TRBJ2-1, the V gene TRBV5-5, with 7 nucleotides matching TRBD2. Trimming at V came to 4 bases and at J to 7 bases, leaving 14 bases not matched to a gene. CDR1 is SGHKS and CDR2 is YYEKEE in the germline V gene (reference sequence). This CDR3 is 16 amino acids long. CDR3 loop: CASSLGLGGRSNEQFF. CDR3 nucleotide sequence: TGTGCCAGCAGCCTAGGACTCGGGGGGAGGTCTAATGAGCAGTTCTTC.

The chain recombines TRBV5-4 with TRBJ1-1, with 9 bases matching TRBD1. The V and J ends lost 4 bases and 2 bases, in that order; junction bases with no gene match: 15. The CDR3 spans 18 residues. Germline V lookup: CDR1 SGHNT, CDR2 YYREEE (reference sequence). CDR3 DNA sequence: TGTGCCAGCAGCCCTGGAGGGGGACAGGGCGGAAAAAACACTGAAGCTTTCTTT. This translates into CASSPGGGQGGKNTEAFF.

This CDR3 is CASRNLAGVGAQYF. The CDR3, as DNA: TGTGCCAGCAGAAACTTGGCGGGAGTTGGGGCCCAGTACTTC. The chain has TRBV3-1 (or the pseudogene TRBV3-2) and TRBJ2-5, with 7 bases that match TRBD2. V was pared by 6 bases and J by 9 bases, with 13 bases of the junction left unmatched. Germline-derived CDR1 and CDR2 are LGHDT and YNNKEL (reference sequence). The CDR3 spans 14 residues.

V gene TRBV28 combines with J gene TRBJ2-3; TRBD1 is a possible D gene (5 bases). Between the trimmed V and J ends, which lost 5 bases and 2 bases, there was a span of 11 bases. The V gene's germline CDR1 is MDHEN and CDR2 SYDVKM. This CDR3 has 14 residues. The CDR3 bases are TGTGCCAGCAGTCTCCAGGGTCCCACAGATACGCAGTATTTT. Its translation is CASSLQGPTDTQYF.

The rearrangement uses TRBV6-5 and TRBJ1-4, with D perhaps matching TRBD1 (6 bases). Looked up from germline, CDR1 is MNHEY and CDR2 is SVGAGI. The germline V and J ends were trimmed by 0 bases and 4 bases, with 9 bases remaining between them. The CDR3 sequence is 15 residues long. The CDR3 DNA reads as TGTGCCAGCAGTTACTCAGACAGGATTAATGAAAAACTGTTTTTT. Protein sequence: CASSYSDRINEKLFF.

This chain uses TRBV27 with TRBJ1-4; tentative D call: TRBD1 (5 bases). The CDR3 has 12 amino acids. The germline CDR1 and CDR2 sequences are MNHEY and SMNVEV (reference sequence). Trimming pared 2 bases from V and 10 bases from J, leaving 8 bases between. For the CDR3, the DNA is TGTGCCAGCAGTTTACCTACAGGAAAACTGTTTTTT. Its translation: CASSLPTGKLFF.

The rearrangement links TRBV3-1 (or the pseudogene TRBV3-2) to TRBJ2-2; 10 nucleotides line up with TRBD1. CDR1 and CDR2 (germline): LGHDT, YNNKEL (reference sequence). V lost 4 bases and J lost 8; bases outside the gene matches: 10. This CDR3 spans 16 amino acids. CDR3 sequence: CASSRRDRGYSGELFF. DNA for the CDR3: TGTGCCAGCAGCCGCCGGGACAGGGGTTATTCGGGGGAGCTGTTTTTT.

V usage is TRBV6-4 and J usage is TRBJ2-5; 7 bases map to TRBD1. Germline V CDR1 and CDR2: MRHNA, SNTAGT. CDR3 size: 15 residues. Germline trimming cut 5 bases from V and 5 bases from J; bases unmatched to any gene: 11. The CDR3 spells CASSLNGKGAETQYF. Here the CDR3 DNA reads TGTGCCAGCAGTTTAAATGGAAAGGGGGCGGAGACCCAGTACTTC.

This chain joins TRBV5-4 and TRBJ1-6, with D hard to call. This CDR3 is built from 15 residues. Germline assignment: CDR1 SGHNT and CDR2 YYREEE (reference sequence). Trimming took off 0 bases at V and 5 bases at J, with 9 bases between the two ends. The CDR3 sequence is CASSLAMRDNSPLHF. As DNA, the CDR3 is TGTGCCAGCAGCTTGGCGATGCGGGATAATTCACCCCTCCACTTT. The full variable domain, rest sourced from reference TRBV5-4 and TRBJ1-6, is ETGVTQSPTHLIKTRGQQVTLRCSSQSGHNTVSWYQQALGQGPQFIFQYYREEENGRGNFPPRFSGLQFPNYSSELNVNALELDDSALYLCASSLAMRDNSPLHFGNGTRLTVT.

The rearrangement uses TRBV5-4 and TRBJ2-7, with 7 bases lining up with TRBD1. Per the germline V gene, CDR1 is SGHNT and CDR2 is YYREEE (reference sequence). The ends lost 4 bases at V and 11 bases at J; junction bases unmatched: 6. This CDR3 spans 11 amino acids. Written as DNA, the CDR3 is TGTGCCAGCAGCAACGGACAGGTTGAGTACTTC. Its protein product is CASSNGQVEYF.

J is TRBJ2-6 and V is TRBV6-2 or TRBV6-3, with D possibly TRBD2 on 6 matching bases. CDR3 length equals 17 residues. Trimming cost V 2 bases and J 4 bases, with 15 bases left between them. Germline CDR1 is MNHEY and CDR2 is SVGEGT. The CDR3 region is CASSYGTFTSGANVLTF. In DNA form, the CDR3 reads TGTGCCAGCAGTTACGGGACTTTCACCTCCGGGGCCAACGTCCTGACTTTC.

This chain connects TRBV4-3 to TRBJ2-1, with 7 bases fitting TRBD2. This CDR3 comprises 15 residues. The V segment lost 4 bases and the J segment 0 bases; nucleotides outside the gene matches: 3. Germline loops: CDR1 LGHNA, CDR2 YSLEER. In DNA, the CDR3 is TGCGCCAGCAGCCCTAGCGGAAACTCCTACAATGAGCAGTTCTTC. This translates into CASSPSGNSYNEQFF.

The V gene is TRBV3-1 (or the pseudogene TRBV3-2), the J gene TRBJ2-1, with 8 bases identical to TRBD2. Per germline, CDR1 LGHDT and CDR2 YNNKEL (reference sequence). V shed 4 bases and J 8 bases; nucleotides not matched to a gene: 1. The CDR3 runs to 12 residues. The CDR3 DNA reads as TGTGCCAGCAGCCTTAGCGGGGATGAGCAGTTCTTC. It is translated as CASSLSGDEQFF.

This clone was observed once. The chain uses TRBV28 and TRBJ2-7; D remains ambiguous. Germline lookup yields CDR1 MDHEN and CDR2 SYDVKM. V was shortened by 6 bases and J by 2 bases, with 5 bases between the two germline ends. This CDR3 is built from 11 residues. CDR3 DNA: TGTGCCAGCAGCCCCACCTACGAGCAGTACTTC. This translates into CASSPTYEQYF.

This sequence joins TRBV4-3 and TRBJ2-2, with 9 nucleotides matching TRBD1. After removal of 2 bases from V and 3 bases from J, the junction contained 7 bases not matched to a gene. CDR1 is LGHNA and CDR2 is YSLEER in the germline V gene. The CDR3 length is 17 residues. The CDR3 protein is CASSQPRDRADTGELFF. The DNA of the CDR3 is TGCGCCAGCAGCCAACCCCGGGACAGGGCGGACACCGGGGAGCTGTTTTTT.